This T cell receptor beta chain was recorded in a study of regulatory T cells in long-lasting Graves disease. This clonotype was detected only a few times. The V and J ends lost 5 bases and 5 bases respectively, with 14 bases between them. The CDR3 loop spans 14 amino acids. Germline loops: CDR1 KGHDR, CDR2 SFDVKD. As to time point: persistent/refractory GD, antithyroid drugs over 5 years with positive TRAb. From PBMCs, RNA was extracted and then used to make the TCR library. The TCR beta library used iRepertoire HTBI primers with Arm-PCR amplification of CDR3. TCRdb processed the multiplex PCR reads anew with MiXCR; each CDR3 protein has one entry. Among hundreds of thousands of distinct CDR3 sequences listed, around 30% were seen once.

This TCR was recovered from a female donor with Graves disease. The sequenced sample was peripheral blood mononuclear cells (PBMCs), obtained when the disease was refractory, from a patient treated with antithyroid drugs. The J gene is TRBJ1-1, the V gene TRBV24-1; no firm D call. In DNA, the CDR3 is TGTGCCACCAGTGGTGCGGGCGGGCTGACTGAAGCTTTCTTT. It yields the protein CATSGAGGLTEAFF.